This TCR beta chain was obtained from a study of PD-L1 blockade in urothelial cancer. As for the study in general: Researchers found blood samples held a median of 141,255 T cells.

Patients each gave 1 to 8 samples, pretreatment and on-treatment. TCRdb keeps only in-frame clones here, not all; method: immunoSEQ multiplex PCR. In the table there are under 50,000 clones, approximately 92% of which are singletons. This CDR3 spans 14 amino acids. CDR1 and CDR2 (germline): MNHEY, SVGAGI. Trimming took 4 bases from V and 6 from J, leaving 16 bases between them. The sequences come from PBMCs, collected around atezolizumab (anti-PD-L1) treatment. The source is a man aged 65 to 79 with urothelial cancer. The chain combines TRBV6-5 with TRBJ2-7; tentatively, D is TRBD1 (5 bases). The CDR3 loop is CASSSRVKGREQYF. Written as DNA, the CDR3 is TGTGCCAGCAGTTCCAGAGTCAAGGGGCGCGAGCAGTACTTC.